Shown below are 24 T cell receptor beta chains from a single sample sequenced in a study of patients and donors after allogeneic stem cell transplantation. TCRdb re-called the RT-PCR reads with MiXCR, one entry per CDR3 protein. The data show about 400,000 distinct CDR3 sequences, 16% seen once. The sequenced sample was blood, either unsorted or a sorted T cell fraction (not recorded which). These receptors all stem from a human donor who was either an allogeneic HSCT recipient or a stem cell or donor lymphocyte infusion donor (not recorded which). It is not recorded whose cells these are; they may come from a transplant donor.

This clonotype was recorded at least ten times. V and J are TRBV18 and TRBJ1-5; D gene uncertain. The CDR3 consists of 17 residues. V shed 3 bases and J shed 4 bases, with 19 bases lying between them. CDR1 is KGHSH and CDR2 is LQKENI in the germline V gene. The CDR3 here is CASSPPSGALVNQPQHF. The DNA of the CDR3 is TGTGCCAGCTCACCCCCATCAGGAGCCCTCGTGAATCAGCCCCAGCATTTT.

This sequence joins TRBV18 and TRBJ2-7, with D possibly matching TRBD1 (5 bases). V lost 4 bases and J 2 bases, leaving 15 bases between the germline ends. Germline values: CDR1 KGHSH, CDR2 LQKENI. This CDR3 is 15 amino acids long. The CDR3 loop is CASSQNRQTTYEQYF. CDR3 in DNA: TGTGCCAGCTCACAAAATAGACAGACGACCTACGAGCAGTACTTC. Full variable domain (remainder filled in from reference TRBV18 and TRBJ2-7): NAGVMQNPRHLVRRRGQEARLRCSPMKGHSHVYWYRQLPEEGLKFMVYLQKENIIDESGMPKERFSAEFPKEGPSILRIQQVVRGDSAAYFCASSQNRQTTYEQYFGPGTRLTVT.

The chain links TRBV6-1 to TRBJ1-6, with D possibly being TRBD1 (6 bases). The CDR3 sequence is 18 residues long. V was cut by 7 bases and J by 0 bases, with 19 bases left in between. The V gene's germline CDR1 is MNHNS and CDR2 SASEGT. In DNA form, the CDR3 reads TGTGCCAGCACCCCAACAGGGTCAACTAGCTCCTATAATTCACCCCTCCACTTT. Encoded protein: CASTPTGSTSSYNSPLHF.

The chain joins TRBV6-5 to TRBJ2-1; 7 nucleotides match TRBD1. The V gene's germline CDR1 is MNHEY and CDR2 SVGAGI. The CDR3 has 14 amino acids. V lost 2 bases and J lost 8; bases outside the gene matches: 6. Written as DNA, the CDR3 is TGTGCCAGCAGTTACGCGACAGGGATCTATGAGCAGTTCTTC. This encodes CASSYATGIYEQFF.

In this sample, this clonotype turned up a few times. V is TRBV5-1 and J is TRBJ2-1; 7 positions match TRBD1. Germline V CDR1 and CDR2: SGHRS, YFSETQ. The CDR3 is 18 residues long. Unmatched junction bases numbered 12, after V lost 2 bases and J lost 1 base. The CDR3 DNA reads as TGCGCCAGCAGCTTATTAACGACGACAGGGAAGTCCTACAATGAGCAGTTCTTC. Its protein product is CASSLLTTTGKSYNEQFF.

In its sample, this clonotype was seen a few times. CDR3 sequence (DNA): TGCAGTGCTAGGGGGCCCACACGACAGGGGTCCCACGAGCAGTACTTC. This codes for CSARGPTRQGSHEQYF. This chain connects TRBV20-1 to TRBJ2-7; 8 nucleotides match TRBD1. The V gene end was trimmed by 3 bases and the J gene end by 5 bases; junction bases not matched to a gene: 15. Germline CDR1 is DFQATT and CDR2 is SNEGSKA (reference sequence). The CDR3 covers 16 residues.

The J gene is TRBJ2-3, the V gene TRBV2, with a possible D match to TRBD2 (6 bases). Trimming stripped 8 bases from V and 5 bases from J, with 8 bases between. The CDR3 spans 11 residues. Germline-derived CDR1 and CDR2 are SNHLY and FYNNEI. In nucleotides, the CDR3 is TGTGCCAGCGGGGAGGTAGATACGCAGTATTTT. Its translation is CASGEVDTQYF.

This clonotype came up a few times. This chain joins TRBV7-6 and TRBJ2-7; TRBD2 agrees at 7 bases. Germline V gene lookup returns CDR1 SGHVS and CDR2 FNYEAQ. V dropped 3 bases and J dropped 0; count of bases not matched to a gene: 8. This CDR3 contains 16 residues. This CDR3 is CASSFSVGGSSYEQYF. The CDR3 nucleotides are TGTGCCAGCAGCTTCAGTGTGGGAGGGAGCTCCTACGAGCAGTACTTC. Looking up the rest from reference TRBV7-6 and TRBJ2-7 gives the full variable domain: GAGVSQSPRYKVTKRGQDVALRCDPISGHVSLYWYRQALGQGPEFLTYFNYEAQQDKSGLPNDRFSAERPEGSISTLTIQRTEQRDSAMYRCASSFSVGGSSYEQYFGPGTRLTVT.

This clonotype was seen at least ten times. The V call is TRBV20-1, the J call TRBJ1-1, with D tentatively TRBD1 (6 bases). The germline V gene has CDR1 DFQATT and CDR2 SNEGSKA (reference sequence). Trimming removed 5 bases at V and 1 base at J, with 11 bases between. The CDR3 is made up of 13 amino acids. The DNA for the CDR3 is TGCAGTGCTCCGGACAGTAAGAACACTGAAGCTTTCTTT. Translated: CSAPDSKNTEAFF.

This clonotype was counted at least ten times. The chain has TRBV4-2 and TRBJ2-1, with D unresolved. V dropped 0 bases and J dropped 15 bases, with 18 bases sitting between them. Germline values: CDR1 LGHNA, CDR2 YNFKEQ. CDR3 length: 14 amino acids. The CDR3 region is CASSQDRAFMVRFF. In DNA form, the CDR3 reads TGTGCCAGCAGCCAAGACCGAGCCTTCATGGTAAGGTTCTTC.

J is TRBJ2-7 and V is TRBV7-9; D is unresolved. V dropped 2 bases and J dropped 4 bases, with 9 bases sitting between them. This CDR3 is built from 13 residues. Germline V CDR1 and CDR2: SEHNR, FQNEAQ (reference sequence). CDR3 residues: CASSLNPQYEQYF. The CDR3 DNA reads as TGTGCCAGCAGCTTAAACCCCCAGTACGAGCAGTACTTC.

The V call is TRBV30, the J call TRBJ1-1; 7 positions match TRBD1. The CDR3 is 13 residues long. The germline V gene encodes CDR1 GTSNPN and CDR2 SVGIG (reference sequence). J gave up 2 bases and V 2 bases, and 2 bases lay outside the gene matches. This chain's CDR3 is CAWSRQGNTEAFF. The DNA of the CDR3 is TGTGCCTGGAGTAGACAGGGCAACACTGAAGCTTTCTTT.

V gene TRBV6-4 combines with J gene TRBJ2-1; TRBD2 aligns across 8 bases. V lost 0 bases to trimming and J lost 6 bases; unmatched junction nucleotides: 16. Germline-derived CDR1 and CDR2 are MRHNA and SNTAGT. This CDR3 has 19 amino acids. Here the CDR3 DNA reads TGTGCCAGCAGTGACTCCAACGGACGGACTAGCTTTAGGGTCAATGAGCAGTTCTTC. Its translation: CASSDSNGRTSFRVNEQFF.

This chain connects TRBV27 to TRBJ2-2; 8 bases agree with TRBD2. This CDR3 region has 13 residues. Germline CDR1 reads MNHEY; CDR2 reads SMNVEV (reference sequence). Trimming at V came to 6 bases and at J to 8 bases, leaving 5 bases not matched to a gene. The CDR3 DNA follows: TGTGCCAGCAGCACAAGCGGGAGTGGGGAGCTGTTTTTT. This gives the protein CASSTSGSGELFF.

The chain has TRBV4-1 and TRBJ1-6, with a weak D call TRBD1 (5 bases). The CDR3 length is 16 residues. Trimming took off 0 bases at V and 6 bases at J, with 12 bases between the two ends. Germline loops: CDR1 MGHRA, CDR2 YSYEKL. The CDR3 is CASSQDSGPFNSPLHF. The CDR3, as DNA: TGCGCCAGCAGCCAAGATTCAGGGCCCTTTAATTCACCCCTCCACTTT.

This clonotype was seen a handful of times. The chain recombines TRBV7-9 with TRBJ2-2; D call uncertain. The CDR3 totals 14 residues. CDR1 is SEHNR and CDR2 is FQNEAQ in the germline V gene (reference sequence). V was clipped by 1 base and J by 0 bases, with 3 bases between them. The CDR3 sequence: CASSLEPNTGELFF. CDR3 coding DNA: TGTGCCAGCAGCTTAGAACCGAACACCGGGGAGCTGTTTTTT.

The J gene is TRBJ2-7, the V gene TRBV2, with 7 bases matching TRBD1. Germline CDR1 reads SNHLY; CDR2 reads FYNNEI. V gave up 7 bases and J gave up 2 bases; unmatched junction bases: 8. The CDR3 consists of 14 residues. CDR3 in DNA: TGTGCCAGCACCGCCCCGGGACAGACCTACGAGCAGTACTTC. Amino acids: CASTAPGQTYEQYF. The full variable domain, completed using reference TRBV2 and TRBJ2-7, is EPEVTQTPSHQVTQMGQEVILRCVPISNHLYFYWYRQILGQKVEFLVSFYNNEISEKSEIFDDQFSVERPDGSNFTLKIRSTKLEDSAMYFCASTAPGQTYEQYFGPGTRLTVT.

In its sample, this clonotype was seen many times. This chain links TRBV4-1 with TRBJ1-6, with D possibly TRBD1 on 5 matching bases. The CDR3 has 13 residues. Germline V gene data show CDR1 as MGHRA and CDR2 as YSYEKL. Trimming took 4 bases from V and 7 from J, leaving 8 bases between them. CDR3 protein: CASSRGYNSPLHF. In nucleotides, the CDR3 is TGCGCCAGCAGCCGGGGGTACAATTCACCCCTCCACTTT.

This clonotype came up once. CDR3: CASSLVSLAKNIQYF. CDR3 nucleotides: TGCGCCAGCAGCTTGGTTTCGTTAGCCAAAAACATTCAGTACTTC. The chain joins TRBV5-1 to TRBJ2-4; D is unclear. Trimming cost V 0 bases and J 0 bases, with 7 bases left between them. CDR1 and CDR2 from the germline V gene are SGHRS and YFSETQ. This CDR3 contains 15 residues.

This clonotype was picked up a small number of times. This chain connects TRBV24-1 to TRBJ2-3, with 8 bases lining up with TRBD2. V dropped 10 bases and J dropped 5; count of bases not matched to a gene: 7. This CDR3 is built from 13 residues. The V gene's germline CDR1 is KGHDR and CDR2 SFDVKD. CDR3 in amino acids: CATRGVGGDTQYF. The CDR3 coding sequence is TGTGCCACGCGGGGGGTAGGAGGAGATACGCAGTATTTT.

The chain combines TRBV5-1 with TRBJ2-6; perhaps TRBD1 as D (6 bases). The V gene's germline CDR1 is SGHRS and CDR2 YFSETQ. This CDR3 comprises 15 residues. Trimming shortened V by 4 bases and J by 2 bases, and 10 bases separated the two germline ends. The CDR3 region has the DNA TGCGCCAGCAGCCCGACAGGTCCTGGGGCCAACGTCCTGACTTTC. Translation: CASSPTGPGANVLTF.

This rearrangement joins TRBV6-5 to TRBJ2-3, with TRBD2 as a possible D gene (6 bases). V lost 2 bases and J lost 1, with 10 bases in between. Germline V gives CDR1 MNHEY, CDR2 SVGAGI. This CDR3 has 15 amino acids. CDR3 bases: TGTGCCAGCAGTTACGGGCGGGGACGCACAGATACGCAGTATTTT. Translating it yields CASSYGRGRTDTQYF.

This clonotype was detected only a few times. V usage is TRBV12-3 or TRBV12-4 and J usage is TRBJ1-6, with D possibly TRBD1 on 5 matching bases. The CDR3 totals 19 residues. Trimming pared 1 base from V and 2 bases from J, leaving 18 bases between. The CDR3 is CASSLVGTFRSAYNSPLHF. CDR3 in DNA: TGTGCCAGCAGTTTAGTGGGGACTTTCCGAAGCGCCTATAATTCACCCCTCCACTTT.

This clonotype came up a few times. This rearrangement joins TRBV18 to TRBJ2-7; D unresolved. V lost 3 bases and J lost 2, with 5 bases in between. The CDR3 contains 12 residues. Germline V gives CDR1 KGHSH, CDR2 LQKENI. The CDR3 DNA reads TGTGCCAGCTCACCTCTTCCCTACGAGCAGTACTTC. Protein sequence: CASSPLPYEQYF.